These 11 T cell receptor beta chains were sequenced from one sample in a study of response to subunit inactivated influenza vaccine (dated by TCRdb to between 2018 and 2020). Library preparation used RT-PCR. Sequencing used an Illumina HiSeq 2500. TCRdb redid the processing of the public reads, applying fastp at Q25 and MiXCR, and retained in-frame beta chains. Rows are unified per CDR3 protein, each entry keeping the most common DNA and genes. This sample comprises a few hundred thousand distinct CDR3 sequences, around 20% of them detected only once. The ten top clones hold 10% of the sample. The sequencing here drew on PBMCs from blood, taken 21 months after vaccination. The receptors stem from a man aged 50 to 75 who received an inactivated influenza vaccine. Donor details come from another sample of the same person, matched by shared clones.

The rearrangement links TRBV24-1 to TRBJ2-2, with D tentatively TRBD2 (6 bases). Looked up from germline, CDR1 is KGHDR and CDR2 is SFDVKD. V dropped 9 bases and J dropped 4 bases, with 17 bases sitting between them. CDR3 length: 15 amino acids. This CDR3 reads CATDTGTHGTGELFF. CDR3 coding DNA: TGTGCCACCGATACCGGGACTCACGGCACCGGGGAGCTGTTTTTT.

This clonotype appeared a few times. The chain employs TRBV12-3 or TRBV12-4 and TRBJ2-4; D is undetermined. The CDR3 totals 15 residues. Trimming stripped 0 bases from V and 2 bases from J, with 8 bases between. CDR3: CASSLAVGSKNIQYF. The CDR3 DNA reads TGTGCCAGCAGTTTAGCCGTGGGGTCCAAAAACATTCAGTACTTC.

This clonotype was picked up a small number of times. V and J are TRBV19 and TRBJ1-6, with D possibly matching TRBD1 (5 bases). Germline CDR1 LNHDA, CDR2 SQIVND (reference sequence). The CDR3 contains 17 residues. The V end was cut by 6 bases, the J end by 0 bases, with 15 bases between. The CDR3 bases are TGTGCCAGTAGCGCCTTGCAGGGACGCTCCTATAATTCACCCCTCCACTTT. Translating gives CASSALQGRSYNSPLHF.

This clonotype was counted only a few times. This chain links TRBV7-2 with TRBJ1-1; TRBD1 is a possible D gene (5 bases). Germline CDR1 SGHTA, CDR2 FQGNSA. The CDR3 length is 13 residues. The V end lost 5 bases, the J end lost 7 bases, and 14 bases lay between the germline ends. CDR3 DNA sequence: TGTGCCAGCAGCCTTCCCCGGGACGGTGAAGCTTTCTTT. Translation gives CASSLPRDGEAFF.

This clonotype was counted ten times or more. V is TRBV7-9 and J is TRBJ1-1; D is ambiguous. CDR1 and CDR2 from the germline V gene are SEHNR and FQNEAQ (reference sequence). With 3 bases removed from V and 4 bases from J, the gap between germline ends came to 15 bases. The CDR3 totals 15 residues. CDR3 in DNA: TGTGCCAGCAGCTTGGGTGGCCAGGTTTTCACTGAAGCTTTCTTT. Amino acid sequence: CASSLGGQVFTEAFF.

Here the CDR3 reads CASAIGDRLWDTQYF. The CDR3 DNA reads TGCGCCAGCGCTATTGGGGACCGATTGTGGGATACGCAGTATTTT. The chain uses TRBV5-1 and TRBJ2-3; possibly TRBD1 or TRBD2 for D (5 bases each). Trimming pared 7 bases from V and 6 bases from J, leaving 21 bases between. The CDR3 totals 15 residues. Germline V lookup: CDR1 SGHRS, CDR2 YFSETQ.

This clonotype has more than one count but fewer than ten. Compared with germline, one end of the junction differs, possibly owing to a read error. This sequence joins TRBV19 and TRBJ2-1; TRBD2 aligns across 11 bases. There are 14 residues in the CDR3. CDR1 LNHDA and CDR2 SQIVND come from the germline V gene (reference sequence). The CDR3 protein is CASSITSGSPEQFF. The CDR3 DNA follows: TGTGCCAGCAGTATCACTAGCGGGAGTCCTGAGCAGTTCTTC.

The chain uses TRBV12-3 or TRBV12-4 and TRBJ2-6; D uncertain. The CDR3 spans 13 residues. The ends were cut back, 3 bases at V and 2 bases at J, with 2 bases in the middle. The CDR3 nucleotides read TGTGCCAGCAGTTTCGCTGGGGCCAACGTCCTGACTTTC. The encoded protein is CASSFAGANVLTF.

In regard to this clonotype: One end of the junction is discordant with germline, which a read error may explain. The rearrangement joins TRBV27 to TRBJ1-2; 7 bases are shared with TRBD1. The CDR3 totals 15 residues. From germline, CDR1 is MNHEY and CDR2 SMNVEV (reference sequence). The CDR3 protein is CAGSATWDSSYGYTF. CDR3 in DNA: TGTGCCGGCAGTGCCACCTGGGACAGCTCCTATGGCTACACCTTC.

This clonotype has only a few counts. The chain combines TRBV7-6 with TRBJ2-2, with D possibly matching TRBD2 (6 bases). With 2 bases removed from V and 0 bases from J, the gap between germline ends came to 10 bases. This CDR3 region has 16 residues. Per germline, CDR1 SGHVS and CDR2 FNYEAQ. The CDR3 DNA reads TGTGCCAGCAGCTTAATGGTAGCGGCGAACACCGGGGAGCTGTTTTTT. Translation: CASSLMVAANTGELFF.

In this sample, this clonotype turned up many times. The chain carries TRBV7-2 and TRBJ1-2; weak D call: TRBD1 (5 bases). The CDR3 totals 13 residues. Between the trimmed V and J ends, which lost 3 bases and 1 base, there was a span of 6 bases. Per the germline V gene, CDR1 is SGHTA and CDR2 is FQGNSA. CDR3 in DNA: TGTGCCAGCAGCTTGACAGTTAACTATGGCTACACCTTC. Translation: CASSLTVNYGYTF.